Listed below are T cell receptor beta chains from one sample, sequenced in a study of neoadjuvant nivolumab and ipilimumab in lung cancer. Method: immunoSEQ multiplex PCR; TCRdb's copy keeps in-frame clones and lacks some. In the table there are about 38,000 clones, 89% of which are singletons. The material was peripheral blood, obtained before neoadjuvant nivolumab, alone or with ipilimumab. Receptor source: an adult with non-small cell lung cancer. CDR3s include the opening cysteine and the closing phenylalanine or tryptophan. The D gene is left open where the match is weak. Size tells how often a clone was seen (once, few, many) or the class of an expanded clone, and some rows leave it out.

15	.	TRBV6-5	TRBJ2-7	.	CASSYLGLGVYEQYF	TGTGCCAGCAGTTACTTGGGCCTAGGGGTCTACGAGCAGTACTTC
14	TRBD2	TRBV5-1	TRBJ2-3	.	CASSLGLGSDTQYF	TGCGCCAGCAGCTTAGGACTAGGGTCAGATACGCAGTATTTT
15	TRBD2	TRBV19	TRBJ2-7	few	CASQLSPSGNYEQYF	TGTGCCAGTCAACTCAGTCCTAGCGGAAACTACGAGCAGTACTTC
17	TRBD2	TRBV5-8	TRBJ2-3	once	CASSLVGLAGSTDTQYF	TGTGCCAGCAGCTTGGTGGGTCTAGCGGGGAGCACAGATACGCAGTATTTT
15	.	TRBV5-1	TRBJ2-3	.	CASSLSRDPTDTQYF	TGCGCCAGCAGTCTTAGCCGGGACCCCACAGATACGCAGTATTTT
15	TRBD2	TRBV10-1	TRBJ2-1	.	CASSELLAGPGEQFF	TGCGCCAGCAGTGAATTACTAGCGGGACCGGGTGAGCAGTTCTTC
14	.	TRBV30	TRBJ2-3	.	CAWSLRGGSDTQYF	TGTGCCTGGAGTTTGCGGGGTGGGTCAGATACGCAGTATTTT
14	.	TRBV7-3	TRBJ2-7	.	CASSPKSGSDEQYF	TGTGCCAGCAGCCCGAAATCCGGGAGCGACGAGCAGTACTTC
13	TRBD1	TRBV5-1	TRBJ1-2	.	CASSVDRDYGYTF	TGCGCCAGCAGCGTGGACAGGGACTATGGCTACACCTTC
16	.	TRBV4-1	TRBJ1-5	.	CASSQDPYGGNQPQHF	TGCGCCAGCAGCCAAGATCCGTACGGGGGCAATCAGCCCCAGCATTTT
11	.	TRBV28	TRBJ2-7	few	CASTLRHEQYF	TGTGCCAGCACCCTGCGGCACGAGCAGTACTTC
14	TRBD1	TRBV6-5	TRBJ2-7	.	CASRFGQGADEQYF	TGTGCCAGCAGGTTTGGACAGGGGGCTGACGAGCAGTACTTC
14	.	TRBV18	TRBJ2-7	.	CASSPGVGSYEQYF	TGTGCCAGCTCACCAGGGGTGGGCTCCTACGAGCAGTACTTC
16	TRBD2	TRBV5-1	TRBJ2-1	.	CASSSLAGGINNEQFF	TGCGCCAGCAGCTCCCTAGCGGGAGGTATAAACAATGAGCAGTTCTTC
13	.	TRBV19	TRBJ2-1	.	CASSIPQSNEQFF	TGTGCCAGTAGTATCCCCCAGTCCAATGAGCAGTTCTTC
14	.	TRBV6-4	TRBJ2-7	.	CASSKMGRIYEQYF	TGTGCCAGCAGCAAAATGGGTAGGATCTACGAGCAGTACTTC
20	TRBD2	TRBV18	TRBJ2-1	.	CASSLSSGTSGSGSYNEQFF	TGTGCCAGCTCACTCTCTTCCGGGACTAGCGGGAGTGGATCCTACAATGAGCAGTTCTTC
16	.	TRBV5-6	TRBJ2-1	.	CASSYDSPLTYNEQFF	TGTGCCAGCAGCTATGACAGTCCCCTAACCTACAATGAGCAGTTCTTC
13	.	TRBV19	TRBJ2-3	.	CASSRQTADTQYF	TGTGCCAGTAGTCGGCAGACCGCAGATACGCAGTATTTT
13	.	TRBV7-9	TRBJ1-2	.	CASSLVSNYGYTF	TGTGCCAGCAGCTTAGTGTCTAACTATGGCTACACCTTC
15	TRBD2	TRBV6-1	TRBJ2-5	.	CASSRAGGVEETQYF	TGTGCCAGCAGTAGAGCGGGAGGGGTAGAAGAGACCCAGTACTTC
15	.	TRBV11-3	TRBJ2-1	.	CASSLGGGVPNEQFF	TGTGCCAGCAGCTTAGGTGGGGGAGTACCAAATGAGCAGTTCTTC
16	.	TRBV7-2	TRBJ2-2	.	CASSLAPGLSTGELFF	TGTGCCAGCAGCTTAGCCCCGGGACTTTCCACCGGGGAGCTGTTTTTT
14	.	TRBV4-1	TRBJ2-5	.	CASSQAPRGETQYF	TGCGCCAGCAGCCAAGCTCCCCGGGGGGAGACCCAGTACTTC
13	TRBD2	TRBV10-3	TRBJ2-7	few	CAIARTPGGEQYF	TGTGCCATCGCCCGGACGCCGGGGGGCGAGCAGTACTTC
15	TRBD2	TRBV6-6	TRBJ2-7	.	CASRDGLAGQYEQYF	TGTGCCAGCAGAGACGGACTAGCGGGCCAGTACGAGCAGTACTTC
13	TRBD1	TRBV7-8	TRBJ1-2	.	CASSSDRVYGYTF	TGTGCCAGCAGTTCCGACAGGGTCTATGGCTACACCTTC
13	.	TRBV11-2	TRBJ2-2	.	CASSSRVAGELFF	TGTGCCAGCAGCTCACGGGTGGCCGGGGAGCTGTTTTTT
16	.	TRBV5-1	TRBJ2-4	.	CASSLAEGFSKNIQYF	TGCGCCAGCAGCTTGGCCGAGGGTTTTAGCAAAAACATTCAGTACTTC
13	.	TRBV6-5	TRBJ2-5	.	CASSYGYQETQYF	TGTGCCAGCAGTTACGGCTATCAAGAGACCCAGTACTTC
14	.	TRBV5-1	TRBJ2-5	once	CASSLVGGKETQYF	TGCGCCAGCAGCTTGGTTGGCGGGAAAGAGACCCAGTACTTC
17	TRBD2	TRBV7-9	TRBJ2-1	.	CASSLGLGTSEHNEQFF	TGTGCCAGCAGCTTAGGTTTGGGGACTAGCGAGCACAATGAGCAGTTCTTC
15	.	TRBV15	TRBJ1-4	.	CATSRDAGTREKLFF	TGTGCCACCAGCAGAGATGCCGGGACCAGGGAAAAACTGTTTTTT
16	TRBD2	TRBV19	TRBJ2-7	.	CASRDAAGGSSYEQYF	TGTGCCAGTAGGGATGCAGCGGGGGGGAGCTCCTACGAGCAGTACTTC
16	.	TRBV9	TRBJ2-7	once	CASSASRGPGTYEQYF	TGTGCCAGCAGCGCGTCCAGGGGACCTGGGACCTACGAGCAGTACTTC
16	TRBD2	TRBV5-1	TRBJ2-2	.	CASSSEREAWTGELFF	TGCGCCAGCAGCTCTGAGCGGGAGGCCTGGACCGGGGAGCTGTTTTTT
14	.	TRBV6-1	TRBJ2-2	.	CASSEGRNTGELFF	TGTGCCAGCAGTGAGGGCAGGAACACCGGGGAGCTGTTTTTT
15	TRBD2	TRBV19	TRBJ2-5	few	CASSSGLAGQETQYF	TGTGCCAGTAGTTCGGGACTAGCGGGACAAGAGACCCAGTACTTC
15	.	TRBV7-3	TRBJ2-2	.	CASSLTSGYTGELFF	TGTGCCAGCAGCTTAACTAGCGGATACACCGGGGAGCTGTTTTTT
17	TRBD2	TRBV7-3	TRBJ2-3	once	CASSQGLAGSSTDTQYF	TGTGCCAGCAGCCAAGGACTAGCGGGTAGTAGCACAGATACGCAGTATTTT
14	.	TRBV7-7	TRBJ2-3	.	CASSQTGSTDTQYF	TGTGCCAGCAGCCAAACGGGGAGTACAGATACGCAGTATTTT
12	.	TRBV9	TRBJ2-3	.	CASSVGEDTQYF	TGTGCCAGCAGCGTAGGGGAAGATACGCAGTATTTT
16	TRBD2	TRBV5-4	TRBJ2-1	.	CASSLMSGKKGNEQFF	TGTGCCAGCAGCTTGATGAGCGGGAAAAAGGGGAATGAGCAGTTCTTC
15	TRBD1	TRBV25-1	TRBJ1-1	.	CASTRQGARDTEAFF	TGTGCCAGCACCCGACAGGGGGCAAGGGACACTGAAGCTTTCTTT
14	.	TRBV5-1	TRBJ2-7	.	CASSLSQTSHEQYF	TGCGCCAGCAGCTTGTCCCAGACCTCGCATGAGCAGTACTTC
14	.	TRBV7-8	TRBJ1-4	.	CASSLGTAEEKLFF	TGTGCCAGCAGCTTAGGGACAGCGGAGGAAAAACTGTTTTTT
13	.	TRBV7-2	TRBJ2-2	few	CASSYRVTGELFF	TGTGCCAGCAGTTACAGGGTTACCGGGGAGCTGTTTTTT
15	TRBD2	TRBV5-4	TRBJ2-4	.	CASSLVGGTKNIQYF	TGTGCCAGCAGCTTGGTGGGAGGGACCAAAAACATTCAGTACTTC
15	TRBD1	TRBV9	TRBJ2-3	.	CASSPGQGWADTQYF	TGTGCCAGCAGCCCGGGACAGGGATGGGCAGATACGCAGTATTTT
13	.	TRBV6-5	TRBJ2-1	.	CASSSPSYNEQFF	TGTGCCAGCAGTTCCCCTTCCTACAATGAGCAGTTCTTC
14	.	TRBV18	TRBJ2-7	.	CASSPSQENYEQYF	TGTGCCAGCTCACCAAGTCAGGAGAACTACGAGCAGTACTTC
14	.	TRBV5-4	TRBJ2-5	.	CASSSGYGQETQYF	TGTGCCAGCAGCTCGGGTTACGGGCAAGAGACCCAGTACTTC
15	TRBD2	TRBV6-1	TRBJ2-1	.	CASSEDLGRVNEQFF	TGTGCCAGCAGTGAAGACTTAGGGAGGGTCAATGAGCAGTTCTTC
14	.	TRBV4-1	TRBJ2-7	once	CASSQVAPLDEQYF	TGCGCCAGCAGCCAAGTGGCCCCTCTGGACGAGCAGTACTTC
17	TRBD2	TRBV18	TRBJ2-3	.	CASSPILAGVIADTQYF	TGTGCCAGCTCACCAATATTAGCGGGAGTGATCGCAGATACGCAGTATTTT